What follows is one T cell receptor (beta chain) and its context. CDR1 is SGHKS, CDR2 YYEKEE, per germline (reference sequence). V was trimmed by 3 bases and J by 4 bases, leaving 16 bases between them. The CDR3 has 15 amino acids. TCRdb independently ran MiXCR on the PCR reads; one entry per CDR3 protein. The data show hundreds of thousands of distinct CDR3 sequences, 25% seen once. The data derive from a study of molecular identifiers for immune sequencing clone quantification. What was sequenced was naive CD8+ T cells from blood, with Jurkat cell RNA spiked in. Subset reported: FACS-sorted CD8+CD4-CCR7+CD45RA+ naive T cells. The genes are TRBV5-5 and TRBJ1-1, with D possibly matching TRBD1 (6 bases). The sequence was obtained from a human donor in good health. Some libraries in this study had Jurkat cell RNA spiked in. CDR3 sequence reads: CASSWGTPGVTEAFF. The CDR3 coding sequence is TGTGCCAGCAGCTGGGGGACACCTGGAGTCACTGAAGCTTTCTTT.